This T cell receptor beta chain was documented in a study of blood T cell repertoires in COVID-19. In the study overall: PBMCs, B-cell-depleted T cells, or T cells were the source of the cDNA or gDNA that made up the material.

The V gene's germline CDR1 is MNHNS and CDR2 SASEGT. The J segment lost 4 bases and the V segment lost 3 bases, leaving 9 bases of the junction unmatched. This CDR3 spans 15 amino acids. TCRdb's table, derived via immunoSEQ multiplex PCR, lists solely in-frame clones and lacks some. The sample records under 150,000 clones, more than 80% being singletons. Sequenced: peripheral blood. The clonotype originates from a woman in her fifties or sixties with acute or convalescent COVID-19. The V call is TRBV6-1, the J call TRBJ2-7; TRBD1 agrees at 7 bases. CDR3 bases: TGTGCCAGCAGTGATGGATCCGGGACAGCATACGAGCAGTACTTC. This gives the protein CASSDGSGTAYEQYF.